This T cell receptor (beta chain) was captured by sequencing in a study of blood T cell repertoires in COVID-19. Sequenced by immunoSEQ multiplex PCR; TCRdb stores in-frame clones only, minus some. The sample gives hundreds of thousands of clones, 86% of which show up once; about 6% is in the top ten. The length of the CDR3 is 15 residues. V was shortened by 5 bases and J by 4 bases, with 15 bases between the two germline ends. Per germline, CDR1 MDHEN and CDR2 SYDVKM. Sequenced sample: peripheral blood. The clonotype originates from a woman aged 80 or older with COVID-19, enrolled during active disease. This chain connects TRBV28 to TRBJ1-5; D might be TRBD1 (6 bases). CDR3 in DNA: TGTGCCAGCAGTCCAACAGGGATTCTTAATCAGCCCCAGCATTTT. As protein: CASSPTGILNQPQHF. Complete variable domain (other parts from reference TRBV28 and TRBJ1-5): DVKVTQSSRYLVKRTGEKVFLECVQDMDHENMFWYRQDPGLGLRLIYFSYDVKMKEKGDIPEGYSVSREKKERFSLILESASTNQTSMYLCASSPTGILNQPQHFGDGTRLSIL.